This T cell receptor beta chain was recorded in a study of OX40 agonist ivuxolimab in advanced cancers. Study-level background: Dose-escalation patients' cancers were hepatocellular carcinoma, melanoma, renal cell or head and neck cancer. Partial responses were achieved by three patients: one hepatocellular carcinoma, two cutaneous melanoma.

As for this clone: Its specificity is not known.

The germline V gene has CDR1 MGHDK and CDR2 SYGVNS. Trimming shortened V by 5 bases and J by 12 bases, and 17 bases separated the two germline ends. The CDR3 runs 12 residues. Only in-frame clones appear in the TCRdb table, and some are missing; sequencing was by immunoSEQ multiplex PCR. The repertoire holds some 35,000 clones, roughly 80% seen once, with 13% to 15% in the top ten. Findings and limits, study-wide: On average, a greater number of expanded clones characterised CD8+ T cells relative to CD4+.

The TCR originated in an adult with an advanced solid tumor such as melanoma, head and neck, liver or kidney cancer. The sample here was CD4+ or CD8+ T cells sorted from blood, taken in a trial of the OX40 agonist ivuxolimab. The chain carries TRBV25-1 and TRBJ2-7; D is possibly TRBD1 (6 bases). The CDR3 coding sequence is TGTGCCAGCAGTACAAACCAGGGGATCCTGTACTTC. Translating it yields CASSTNQGILYF.